This TCR beta chain was retrieved from a study of T-cell reconstitution after alpha-beta-depleted transplantation in children. A library of TCRbeta sequences, prepared with unique molecular identifiers, was generated. One entry per CDR3 protein results from TCRdb running MiXCR on the PCR reads. The sample carries about 500,000 distinct CDR3 sequences, around a third recorded once. This TCR was recovered from a human donor who donated a stem cell graft to a child with aplastic anemia. Material: PBMCs from the stem cell graft donor, obtained from the stem cell graft.

This chain's CDR3 is CSASRDRDTEAFF. CDR3 sequence (DNA): TGCAGTGCTAGCCGTGACAGGGACACTGAAGCTTTCTTT. The chain has TRBV20-1 and TRBJ1-1; 7 bases agree with TRBD1. V lost 3 bases, J lost 3 bases, and 4 bases stayed unmatched. Germline V CDR1 and CDR2: DFQATT, SNEGSKA (reference sequence). There are 13 residues in the CDR3.